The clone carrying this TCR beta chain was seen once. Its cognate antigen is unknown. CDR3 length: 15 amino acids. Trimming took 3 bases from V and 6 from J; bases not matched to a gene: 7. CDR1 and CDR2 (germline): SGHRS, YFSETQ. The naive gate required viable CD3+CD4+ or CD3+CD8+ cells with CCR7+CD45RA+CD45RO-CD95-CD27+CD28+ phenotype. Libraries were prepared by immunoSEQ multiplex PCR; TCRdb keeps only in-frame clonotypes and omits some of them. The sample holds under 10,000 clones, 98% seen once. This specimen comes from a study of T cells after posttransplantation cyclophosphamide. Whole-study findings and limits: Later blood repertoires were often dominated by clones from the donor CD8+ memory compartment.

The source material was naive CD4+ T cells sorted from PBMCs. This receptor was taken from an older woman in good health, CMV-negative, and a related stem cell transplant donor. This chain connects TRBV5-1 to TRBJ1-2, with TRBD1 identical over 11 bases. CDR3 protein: CASSSPGQGVDGYTF. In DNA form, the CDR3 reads TGCGCCAGCAGCTCCCCGGGACAGGGGGTCGATGGCTACACCTTC.